Detailed here is one TCR beta chain. The data were obtained in a study of OX40 agonist ivuxolimab in advanced cancers. TCRdb's table, derived via immunoSEQ multiplex PCR, lists solely in-frame clones and lacks some. The data contain around 66,000 clones, roughly 85% of them singletons. The specimen was CD4+ or CD8+ T cells sorted from blood, collected in a trial of the OX40 agonist ivuxolimab. The receptor was derived from an adult with an advanced solid tumor such as melanoma, head and neck, liver or kidney cancer.

The CDR3 is CSVHTGVRGYGYTF. As DNA, the CDR3 is TGCAGCGTTCATACAGGGGTTCGGGGATATGGCTACACCTTC. The chain has TRBV29-1 and TRBJ1-2; 7 bases are shared with TRBD1. The germline V gene has CDR1 SQVTM and CDR2 ANQGSEA. The CDR3 has 14 amino acids. After removal of 5 bases from V and 5 bases from J, the junction contained 11 bases not matched to a gene.